This T cell receptor (beta chain) was profiled in a study of blood T cell repertoires in COVID-19. Trimming took off 1 base at V and 4 bases at J, with 15 bases between the two ends. This CDR3 is built from 16 residues. CDR1 and CDR2 from the germline V gene are LGHDT and YNNKEL (reference sequence). Here immunoSEQ multiplex PCR was the method, and the copy in TCRdb shows in-frame clones only, minus some. The table lists 98,000 or so clones, about four fifths of them singletons. The sequence was collected from an elderly woman with active or convalescent COVID-19. The sample consisted of peripheral blood. The V gene is TRBV3-1 (or the pseudogene TRBV3-2), the J gene TRBJ2-3; perhaps TRBD2 as D (5 bases). The CDR3 DNA reads as TGTGCCAGCAGCCAAGTTCTAGCCCTTCCCCCAGATACGCAGTATTTT. Translation: CASSQVLALPPDTQYF.